This entry lists 21 T cell receptor beta chains sequenced from one sample in a study of graft-versus-host responses after intestinal transplantation. Clones were read by immunoSEQ multiplex PCR, and TCRdb kept only the in-frame ones, dropping some. The table has around 90,000 clones, 80% to 95% seen once; the top ten hold more than 0.3%. No antigens are known for them. Sequencing was performed on unstimulated CD4+ T cells sorted from spleen or lymph node cells, taken before intestinal transplant. These receptors were obtained from a human donor who received an intestinal transplant.

The V and J genes are TRBV5-1 and TRBJ1-5; D gene ambiguous. With 0 bases removed from V and 0 bases from J, the gap between germline ends came to 7 bases. Germline V lookup: CDR1 SGHRS, CDR2 YFSETQ. CDR3 length equals 15 residues. The CDR3 DNA sequence: TGCGCCAGCAGCTTGGCGCCGAGTAGCAATCAGCCCCAGCATTTT. It is translated as CASSLAPSSNQPQHF. The full variable domain, its missing parts supplied by reference TRBV5-1 and TRBJ1-5, is KAGVTQTPRYLIKTRGQQVTLSCSPISGHRSVSWYQQTPGQGLQFLFEYFSETQRNKGNFPGRFSGRQFSNSRSEMNVSTLELGDSALYLCASSLAPSSNQPQHFGDGTRLSIL.

Concerning this clone itself: Distinct nucleotide sequences in the sample also encode this CDR3. The chain combines TRBV6-1 with TRBJ1-4, with 11 bases aligning to TRBD1. The CDR3 runs 14 residues. V trimming: 9 bases; J trimming: 7 bases; junction bases outside the gene matches: 7. Germline-derived CDR1 and CDR2 are MNHNS and SASEGT. For the CDR3, the DNA is TGTGCCAGTAGGGTGGACAGGGGGCGTGAAAAACTGTTTTTT. Amino acids: CASRVDRGREKLFF.

This clone was seen only once. CDR3 loop: CSGGTQYF. The CDR3 bases are TGCAGCGGTGGGACCCAGTACTTC. J is TRBJ2-5 and V is TRBV29-1; no clear D. CDR3 length equals 8 residues. The V gene lost 7 bases and the J gene lost 7 bases, with 4 bases spanning the gap. CDR1 and CDR2 (germline): SQVTM, ANQGSEA. Supplemented by reference TRBV29-1 and TRBJ2-5, the full variable domain reads SAVISQKPSRDICQRGTSLTIQCQVDSQVTMMFWYRQQPGQSLTLIATANQGSEATYESGFVIDKFPISRPNLTFSTLTVSNMSPEDSSIYLCSGGTQYFGPGTRLLVL.

A word on this clone: The sample carries other DNA sequences with the same CDR3. The chain couples TRBV19 to TRBJ2-1, with TRBD2 matching 11 bases. Germline trimming cut 0 bases from V and 7 bases from J; bases unmatched to any gene: 11. CDR1 and CDR2 from the germline V gene are LNHDA and SQIVND (reference sequence). The CDR3 length is 18 residues. The CDR3 region is CASSIDRIAGGPSNEQFF. Written as DNA, the CDR3 is TGTGCCAGTAGTATAGATCGGATAGCGGGAGGGCCTTCAAATGAGCAGTTCTTC.

The V and J genes are TRBV21-1 and TRBJ2-7; the D call of TRBD2 is as the table states it, not checked on the DNA. TRBV21-1 is a documented pseudogene. The CDR3 loop spans 14 amino acids. The CDR3 protein is CASSKESRGNEQYF. The CDR3, as DNA: TGTGCCAGCAGCAAAGAGTCTCGGGGAAACGAGCAGTACTTC.

The V and J genes are TRBV5-4 and TRBJ1-4, with D perhaps TRBD1 (5 bases). The CDR3 covers 15 residues. V was shortened by 1 base and J by 4 bases, with 11 bases between the two germline ends. Germline-derived CDR1 and CDR2 are SGHNT and YYREEE (reference sequence). The CDR3 loop reads CASSLRGGFNEKLFF. DNA of the CDR3: TGTGCCAGCAGCTTGCGGGGCGGATTTAATGAAAAACTGTTTTTT.

This chain uses TRBV7-8 with TRBJ1-3; weak D call: TRBD1 (5 bases). Trimming left V 5 bases short and J 0 bases short, with 20 bases between. The germline gives CDR1 SGHVS, CDR2 FQNEAQ. This CDR3 comprises 18 residues. In nucleotides, the CDR3 is TGTGCCAGCAGCGCTGGGACCACGCCAGGCCCCTCTGGAAACACCATATATTTT. It encodes CASSAGTTPGPSGNTIYF. Based on the CDR3 plus reference TRBV7-8 and TRBJ1-3, the full variable domain is GAGVSQSPRYKVAKRGQDVALRCDPISGHVSLFWYQQALGQGPEFLTYFQNEAQLDKSGLPSDRFFAERPEGSVSTLKIQRTQQEDSAVYLCASSAGTTPGPSGNTIYFGEGSWLTVV.

The V call is TRBV11-2, the J call TRBJ1-1; D gene uncertain. CDR3 length equals 12 residues. From germline, CDR1 is SGHAT and CDR2 FQNNGV. V lost 3 bases and J 5 bases, leaving 7 bases between the germline ends. The CDR3 loop reads CASSLVGTEAFF. The CDR3 nucleotides read TGTGCCAGCAGCTTGGTGGGGACTGAAGCTTTCTTT. The complete variable domain, with remaining parts taken from reference TRBV11-2 and TRBJ1-1, reads EAGVAQSPRYKIIEKRQSVAFWCNPISGHATLYWYQQILGQGPKLLIQFQNNGVVDDSQLPKDRFSAERLKGVDSTLKIQPAKLEDSAVYLCASSLVGTEAFFGQGTRLTVV.

The genes are TRBV30 and TRBJ1-6; TRBD1 matches 7 bases. This CDR3 has 16 residues. Germline V gene lookup returns CDR1 GTSNPN and CDR2 SVGIG (reference sequence). V dropped 3 bases and J dropped 5; count of bases not matched to a gene: 10. The CDR3 sequence: CAWRGFSGTDNSPLHF. The CDR3 DNA sequence: TGTGCCTGGAGAGGTTTTTCCGGGACAGATAATTCACCCCTCCACTTT.

DNA for the CDR3: TGTGCCAGCACCGAGACAGGAAGGGTCTCCTACGAGCAGTACTTC. Translating it yields CASTETGRVSYEQYF. The rearrangement uses TRBV6-6 and TRBJ2-7; D perhaps matches TRBD1 (6 bases). V was clipped by 7 bases and J by 0 bases, with 16 bases between them. Per germline, CDR1 MNHNY and CDR2 SVGAGI (reference sequence). The CDR3 is 15 residues long.

The chain links TRBV18 to TRBJ2-1; no clear D gene. CDR3 size: 13 residues. CDR1 is KGHSH, CDR2 LQKENI, per germline. V was pared by 0 bases and J by 6 bases, with 6 bases between. The CDR3 protein is CASSPPTVNEQFF. The CDR3 DNA is TGTGCCAGCTCACCACCCACGGTCAATGAGCAGTTCTTC.

The CDR3 reads CASSSRGADYGEQYF. The CDR3 region has the DNA TGCGCCAGCAGCTCCCGGGGAGCGGACTATGGCGAGCAGTACTTC. The chain carries TRBV5-1 and TRBJ2-7, with D possibly matching TRBD2 (6 bases). V was clipped by 3 bases and J by 6 bases, with 19 bases between them. The length of the CDR3 is 15 residues. The germline CDR1 and CDR2 sequences are SGHRS and YFSETQ.

The V gene is TRBV15, the J gene TRBJ1-2, with D maybe TRBD1 (5 bases). The CDR3 sequence is 14 residues long. The germline gives CDR1 LNHNV, CDR2 YYDKDF (reference sequence). Trimming took 3 bases from V and 3 from J, leaving 11 bases between them. The chain's CDR3 is CATSSPKGYYGYTF. The CDR3 DNA sequence: TGTGCCACCAGCAGTCCTAAGGGGTACTATGGCTACACCTTC.

V usage is TRBV7-2 and J usage is TRBJ1-1; maybe TRBD1 (5 bases). The CDR3 has 13 amino acids. V lost 5 bases, J lost 4 bases, and 11 bases lay in between. Germline loops: CDR1 SGHTA, CDR2 FQGNSA. Written as DNA, the CDR3 is TGTGCCAGCAGCCTTCGACAGTCCACTGAAGCTTTCTTT. Translated, it gives CASSLRQSTEAFF.

This chain connects TRBV10-3 to TRBJ2-2, with D maybe TRBD1 (5 bases). The germline V and J ends were trimmed by 6 bases and 3 bases, with 8 bases remaining between them. The CDR3 has 13 amino acids. Per the germline V gene, CDR1 is ENHRY and CDR2 is SYGVKD. CDR3 DNA: TGTGCCATCAGAATCAGGGACACCGGGGAGCTGTTTTTT. Protein sequence: CAIRIRDTGELFF.

The chain uses TRBV27 and TRBJ2-1; 8 positions agree with TRBD2. Germline values: CDR1 MNHEY, CDR2 SMNVEV (reference sequence). The CDR3 is made up of 13 amino acids. V lost 6 bases and J lost 12; bases outside the gene matches: 10. CDR3 region: CASSTSLAVVQFF. The CDR3 DNA sequence: TGTGCCAGCAGCACGTCACTAGCGGTGGTGCAGTTCTTC.

This chain connects TRBV18 to TRBJ1-2, with D tentatively TRBD1 (6 bases). CDR1 is KGHSH and CDR2 is LQKENI in the germline V gene. The ends were cut back, 1 base at V and 4 bases at J, with 7 bases in the middle. This CDR3 region has 13 residues. CDR3 sequence: CASSPQGGYGYTF. In DNA form, the CDR3 reads TGTGCCAGCTCACCACAGGGGGGCTATGGCTACACCTTC.

The J gene is TRBJ2-3, the V gene TRBV29-1, with D possibly called TRBD1 or TRBD2 (6 bases each). The CDR3 length is 13 residues. V lost 6 bases to trimming and J lost 5 bases, with 15 bases between them. Germline assignment: CDR1 SQVTM and CDR2 ANQGSEA. CDR3 in DNA: TGCAGCGTCGTCGATGGGGGGCTAGATACGCAGTATTTT. This translates into CSVVDGGLDTQYF.

V and J are TRBV10-3 and TRBJ2-7; 13 bases match TRBD2. CDR1 is ENHRY, CDR2 SYGVKD, per germline. The CDR3 consists of 16 residues. J was trimmed by 4 bases and V by 4 bases; bases with no gene match: 7. The CDR3 nucleotides read TGTGCCATCAGTGTAGGACTAGCGGGAGCCAATTACGAGCAGTACTTC. Translation: CAISVGLAGANYEQYF.

This clone was found once. Germline and junction disagree at one end, which may indicate a read error. The DNA of the CDR3 is TGTGCCAGCAGCCTAACCCCGTCTAGCGGATCCAAAAACATTCAGTACTTC. This translates into CASSLTPSSGSKNIQYF. The V gene is TRBV7-3, the J gene TRBJ2-4; TRBD2 matches at 7 bases. Germline values: CDR1 SGHTA, CDR2 FQGTGA. This CDR3 comprises 17 residues.

This clone was seen only once. The chain couples TRBV6-5 to TRBJ2-7, with unresolved D. The CDR3 runs to 16 residues. Germline-derived CDR1 and CDR2 are MNHEY and SVGAGI. V was cut by 0 bases and J by 6 bases, with 18 bases left in between. The CDR3 nucleotides read TGTGCCAGCAGTTACTCTTTTACGCGCCGGGCCGGCGAGCAGTACTTC. It codes for CASSYSFTRRAGEQYF.